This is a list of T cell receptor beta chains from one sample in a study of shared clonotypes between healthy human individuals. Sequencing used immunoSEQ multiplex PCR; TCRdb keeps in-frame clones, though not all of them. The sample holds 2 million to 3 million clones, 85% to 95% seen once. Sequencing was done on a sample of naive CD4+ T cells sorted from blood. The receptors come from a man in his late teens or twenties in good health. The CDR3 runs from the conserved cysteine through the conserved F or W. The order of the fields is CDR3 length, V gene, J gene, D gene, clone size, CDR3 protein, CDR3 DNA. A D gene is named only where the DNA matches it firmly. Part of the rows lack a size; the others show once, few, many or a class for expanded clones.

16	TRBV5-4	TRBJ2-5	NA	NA	CASSLGITGTQETQYF	TGTGCCAGCAGCTTGGGGATAACAGGGACCCAAGAGACCCAGTACTTC
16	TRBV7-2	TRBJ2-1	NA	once	CASSLSGLRVVNEQFF	TGTGCCAGCAGCCTCTCGGGACTCCGGGTGGTCAATGAGCAGTTCTTC
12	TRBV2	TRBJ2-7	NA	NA	CASRILGDEQYF	TGTGCCAGCCGTATTTTAGGGGACGAGCAGTACTTC
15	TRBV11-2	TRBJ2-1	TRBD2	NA	CASSFASGGVAEQFF	TGTGCCAGCAGCTTCGCTAGCGGGGGAGTCGCTGAGCAGTTCTTC
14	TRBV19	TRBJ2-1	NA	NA	CASSSFPPMGEQFF	TGTGCCAGTAGTAGCTTCCCCCCTATGGGTGAGCAGTTCTTC
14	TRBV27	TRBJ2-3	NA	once	CASSSYRATDTQYF	TGTGCCAGCAGTTCCTACAGGGCAACAGATACGCAGTATTTT
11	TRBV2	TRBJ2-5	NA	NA	CASSERETQYF	TGTGCCAGCAGTGAGCGAGAGACCCAGTACTTC
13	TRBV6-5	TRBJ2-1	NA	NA	CASSRDIKTEQFF	TGTGCCAGCAGCCGGGACATAAAAACTGAGCAGTTCTTC
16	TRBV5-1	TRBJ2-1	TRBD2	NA	CASSLGASGIGNEQFF	TGCGCCAGCAGCCTGGGGGCTAGCGGGATAGGTAATGAGCAGTTCTTC
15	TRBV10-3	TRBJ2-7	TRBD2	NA	CAISEGAGGGYEQYF	TGTGCCATCAGTGAGGGAGCGGGAGGAGGCTACGAGCAGTACTTC
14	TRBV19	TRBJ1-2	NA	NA	CASSPGVSGYGYTF	TGTGCCAGTAGTCCCGGGGTGTCAGGCTATGGCTACACCTTC
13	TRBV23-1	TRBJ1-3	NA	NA	CASSQSWGNTIYF	TGCGCCAGCAGTCAATCTTGGGGAAACACCATATATTTT
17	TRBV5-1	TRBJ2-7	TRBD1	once	CASSTGQGGAETYEQYF	TGCGCCAGCAGCACAGGACAGGGCGGGGCGGAGACCTACGAGCAGTACTTC
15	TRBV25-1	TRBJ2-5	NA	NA	CASSETAGRGVAQYF	TGTGCCAGCAGTGAAACGGCAGGCAGGGGGGTGGCCCAGTACTTC
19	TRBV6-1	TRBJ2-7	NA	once	CASSESASLGSGPSYEQYF	TGTGCCAGCAGTGAATCCGCTTCTCTGGGTAGCGGACCATCCTACGAGCAGTACTTC
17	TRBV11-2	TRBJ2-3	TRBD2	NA	CASSLLGLAGSVDTQYF	TGTGCCAGCAGCTTACTGGGCCTAGCGGGCTCGGTAGATACGCAGTATTTT
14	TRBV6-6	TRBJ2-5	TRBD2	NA	CASSRTSGGGTQYF	TGTGCCAGCTCGCGGACTAGCGGGGGTGGGACCCAGTACTTC
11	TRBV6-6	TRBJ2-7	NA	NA	CASSYMDEQYF	TGTGCCAGCAGTTACATGGACGAGCAGTACTTC
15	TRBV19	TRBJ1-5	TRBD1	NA	CASSMRGQGDQPQHF	TGTGCCAGTAGTATGCGGGGACAGGGGGATCAGCCCCAGCATTTT
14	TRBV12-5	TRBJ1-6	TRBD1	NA	CASGFGQGDSPLHF	TGTGCTAGTGGTTTTGGACAGGGGGATTCACCCCTCCACTTT
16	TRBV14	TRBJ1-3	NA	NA	CASSQEVQPSGNTIYF	TGTGCCAGCAGCCAAGAGGTCCAGCCCTCTGGAAACACCATATATTTT
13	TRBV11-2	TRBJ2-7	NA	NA	CASSLDRVGEQYF	TGTGCCAGCAGCTTAGACAGGGTGGGTGAGCAGTACTTC
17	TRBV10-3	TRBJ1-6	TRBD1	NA	CAARATRGLSYNSPLHF	TGTGCCGCAAGGGCCACGAGGGGGCTCTCCTATAATTCACCCCTCCACTTT
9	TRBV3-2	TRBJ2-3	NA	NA	CASSRTQYF	TGTGCCAGCAGCCGTACCCAGTATTTT
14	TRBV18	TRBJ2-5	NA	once	CASSPSVGPETQYF	TGTGCCAGCTCACCAAGCGTCGGGCCAGAGACCCAGTACTTC
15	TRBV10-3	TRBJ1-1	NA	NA	CAISEEDGSNTEAFF	TGTGCCATCAGTGAGGAGGACGGATCGAACACTGAAGCTTTCTTT
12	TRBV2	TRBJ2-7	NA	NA	CASSDEGSEQYF	TGTGCCAGCAGTGACGAGGGAAGCGAGCAGTACTTC
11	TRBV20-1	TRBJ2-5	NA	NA	CSATRYETQYF	TGCAGTGCTACTAGGTACGAGACCCAGTACTTC
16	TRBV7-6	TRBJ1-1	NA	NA	CASSLGNLPLNTEAFF	TGTGCCAGCAGCTTAGGTAACCTCCCCTTGAACACTGAAGCTTTCTTT
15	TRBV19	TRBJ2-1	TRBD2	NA	CASSDVAGGYNEQFF	TGTGCCAGTAGTGACGTCGCGGGGGGTTACAATGAGCAGTTCTTC
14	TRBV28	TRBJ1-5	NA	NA	CASSLYGGNQPQHF	TGTGCCAGCAGTTTATATGGGGGAAATCAGCCCCAGCATTTT
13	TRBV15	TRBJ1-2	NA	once	CATSPGANYGYTF	TGTGCCACCAGTCCGGGGGCTAACTATGGCTACACCTTC
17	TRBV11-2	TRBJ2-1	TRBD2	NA	CASRAISGRASRNEQFF	TGTGCCAGCAGAGCAATTAGCGGGAGGGCCTCTAGGAATGAGCAGTTCTTC
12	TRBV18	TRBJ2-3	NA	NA	CASSPGSRGQYF	TGTGCCAGCTCACCCGGCTCGAGGGGGCAGTATTTT
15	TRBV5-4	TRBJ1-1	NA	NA	CASSPTSTANTEAFF	TGTGCCAGCAGCCCAACCTCGACAGCGAACACTGAAGCTTTCTTT
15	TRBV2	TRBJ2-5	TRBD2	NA	CASRTSGSPQETQYF	TGTGCCAGCCGGACTAGCGGGAGCCCCCAGGAGACCCAGTACTTC
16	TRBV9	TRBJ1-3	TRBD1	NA	CASSPGTEKSGNTIYF	TGTGCCAGCAGCCCAGGGACAGAGAAAAGTGGAAACACCATATATTTT
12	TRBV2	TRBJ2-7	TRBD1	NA	CASRGQAREQYF	TGTGCCAGCAGAGGACAGGCTCGCGAGCAGTACTTC
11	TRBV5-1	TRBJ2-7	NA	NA	CASSVGYEQYF	TGCGCCAGCAGCGTAGGTTACGAGCAGTACTTC
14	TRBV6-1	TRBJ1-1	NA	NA	CASSGRGGNTEAFF	TGTGCCAGCAGTGGTCGGGGTGGGAACACTGAAGCTTTCTTT
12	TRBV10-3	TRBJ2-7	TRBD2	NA	CATLAGGNEQYF	TGTGCCACTCTAGCGGGAGGTAACGAGCAGTACTTC
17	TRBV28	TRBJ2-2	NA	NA	CASTIKGGLVGTGELFF	TGTGCCAGCACCATAAAGGGGGGGTTAGTCGGGACCGGGGAGCTGTTTTTT
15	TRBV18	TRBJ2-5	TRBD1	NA	CASSRSTGGEETQYF	TGTGCCAGCTCACGTTCGACAGGGGGCGAGGAGACCCAGTACTTC